This TCR beta chain was obtained from a study of CD8+CD57+ T cells in acquired aplastic anemia. Profiles of TCR beta VDJ and CDR3 were generated from a genomic DNA template. One entry per CDR3 protein results from TCRdb running MiXCR on the reads. The data hold roughly 200,000 distinct CDR3 sequences, with roughly 65% observed a single time. Trimming removed 0 bases at V and 3 bases at J, with 12 bases between. This CDR3 is 14 amino acids long. Germline V gives CDR1 DFQATT, CDR2 SNEGSKA (reference sequence). Patients picked for sequencing had shown CD8+CD57+ cell expansion detected by flow cytometry. Sequenced sample: sorted CD4+, CD8+, or CD8+CD57+ T cells (not recorded which) from PBMCs. The V and J genes are TRBV20-1 and TRBJ2-7; possible D gene TRBD1, 7 bases. The clonotype comes from a human donor with aplastic anemia. In DNA, the CDR3 is TGCAGTGCTAGAGATGGACAGGACTACTACGAGCAGTACTTC. It translates to CSARDGQDYYEQYF.